A single sample gave rise to the 14 T cell receptor beta chains below, sequenced in a study of identical twins. TCRdb reprocessed the 5' RACE reads with MiXCR, giving one entry per CDR3 protein. The sample has roughly 1.6 million distinct CDR3 sequences; about 32% are singletons. The sample consisted of cord blood. Every receptor here comes from a newborn girl in good health.

The chain links TRBV5-1 to TRBJ2-3; 7 bases agree with TRBD2. Germline lookup yields CDR1 SGHRS and CDR2 YFSETQ. This CDR3 is built from 16 residues. With 4 bases clipped from V and 5 bases from J, the junction kept 13 bases outside the gene matches. The CDR3 DNA is TGCGCCAGCAGCCCTCCCGGCGCGGGGGTGGAAGATACGCAGTATTTT. It codes for CASSPPGAGVEDTQYF.

This clonotype was counted only a few times. V and J are TRBV11-2 and TRBJ1-2; D remains unclear. The germline CDR1 and CDR2 sequences are SGHAT and FQNNGV. The CDR3 runs to 13 residues. V was clipped by 0 bases and J by 8 bases, with 10 bases between them. In DNA form, the CDR3 reads TGTGCCAGCAGCTTAGATTTCCCGCGGGGCTACACCTTC. This translates into CASSLDFPRGYTF.

This sequence joins TRBV11-1 and TRBJ2-5; 9 positions agree with TRBD2. The DNA end favors TRBJ2-7, so the J call may be wrong. From germline, CDR1 is SGHAT and CDR2 FQDESV (reference sequence). CDR3 length: 16 amino acids. The CDR3 is CASSLGVSGRLNEQYF. In DNA form, the CDR3 reads TGTGCCAGCAGCTTAGGGGTTAGCGGGAGATTAAACGAGCAGTACTTC.

The chain carries TRBV20-1 and TRBJ2-3, with a tentative D call TRBD2 (7 bases). The CDR3 contains 14 residues. The germline gives CDR1 DFQATT, CDR2 SNEGSKA (reference sequence). The ends were cut back, 3 bases at V and 4 bases at J, with 14 bases in the middle. Written as DNA, the CDR3 is TGCAGTGCTAGCGGTGGCGGGGGCGCAGATACGCAGTATTTT. This sequence encodes CSASGGGGADTQYF.

This rearrangement joins TRBV20-1 to TRBJ1-4, with D possibly being TRBD1 (5 bases). The CDR3 is 15 residues long. Trimming removed 5 bases from V and 6 bases from J, with 19 bases in between. Germline CDR1 reads DFQATT; CDR2 reads SNEGSKA (reference sequence). The CDR3 protein is CSASHRTSAYEKLFF. The CDR3 DNA reads as TGCAGTGCTTCTCACAGGACTTCTGCGTATGAAAAACTGTTTTTT.

Details on this clonotype: One end of the junction does not line up with germline, which may come from a read error. V gene TRBV11-2 combines with J gene TRBJ1-2; TRBD1 might be the D (6 bases). The CDR3 totals 17 residues. Germline assignment: CDR1 SGHAT and CDR2 FQNNGV. CDR3 bases: TGTGCCAGCAGCTTAGATCCCGGGACAACCCTAAACTATGGCCACACCTTC. Residues: CASSLDPGTTLNYGHTF.

V and J are TRBV12-3 or TRBV12-4 and TRBJ1-1; D gene ambiguous. The V gene lost 5 bases and the J gene lost 0 bases, with 10 bases spanning the gap. The CDR3 is 14 amino acids. The CDR3 DNA follows: TGTGCCAGCAGTCCAGAGGCATTGAACACTGAAGCTTTCTTT. Translating gives CASSPEALNTEAFF.

The chain combines TRBV28 with TRBJ2-7; 7 bases fit TRBD1. Gene TRBJ2-5 matches the end of the DNA better, so the J call may be wrong. The germline CDR1 and CDR2 sequences are MDHEN and SYDVKM. The CDR3 contains 14 residues. The CDR3 DNA sequence: TGTGCCAGCAGTCCCGGGGACAGAGAAGAGACCCAGTACTTC. Protein product: CASSPGDREETQYF.

This clonotype was counted between two and nine times. The chain is built from TRBV5-1 and TRBJ2-3; D gene ambiguous. Germline CDR1 SGHRS, CDR2 YFSETQ. Between the trimmed V and J ends, which lost 0 bases and 0 bases, there was a span of 8 bases. CDR3 length: 15 amino acids. The CDR3 sequence: CASSLAWSSTDTQYF. For the CDR3, the DNA is TGCGCCAGCAGCTTGGCCTGGAGCAGCACAGATACGCAGTATTTT. Filled out from reference TRBV5-1 and TRBJ2-3, the complete variable domain reads KAGVTQTPRYLIKTRGQQVTLSCSPISGHRSVSWYQQTPGQGLQFLFEYFSETQRNKGNFPGRFSGRQFSNSRSEMNVSTLELGDSALYLCASSLAWSSTDTQYFGPGTRLTVL.

This clonotype was found a few times. The chain combines TRBV27 with TRBJ1-6, with D unclear. The germline V gene encodes CDR1 MNHEY and CDR2 SMNVEV (reference sequence). The CDR3 loop spans 16 amino acids. Trimming shortened V by 4 bases and J by 6 bases, and 16 bases separated the two germline ends. Here the CDR3 DNA reads TGTGCCAGCAGTTCCCCAAAGACTGATTCTAATTCACCCCTCCACTTT. This translates into CASSSPKTDSNSPLHF.

This clonotype was seen a few times. The rearrangement uses TRBV6-1 and TRBJ1-2; TRBD1 aligns across 7 bases. J was trimmed by 8 bases and V by 2 bases; bases with no gene match: 11. CDR3 length equals 15 residues. The germline V gene has CDR1 MNHNS and CDR2 SASEGT. CDR3 DNA: TGTGCCAGCAGTGAAAGGCGGCAGGGGGGAACCGGCTACACCTTC. Its protein is CASSERRQGGTGYTF.

The chain has TRBV21-1 and TRBJ2-1. TRBV21-1 is shown as a pseudogene. The CDR3 is made up of 12 amino acids. In DNA form, the CDR3 reads TGTGCCAGCAGCTCTAACGCCAATGAGCAGTTCTTC. Its protein is CASSSNANEQFF.

The gene calls are TRBV12-3 or TRBV12-4 and TRBJ2-3, with D possibly TRBD2 on 6 matching bases. V was clipped by 7 bases and J by 0 bases, with 11 bases between them. This CDR3 has 14 residues. CDR3 sequence: CASTFGTSTDTQYF. CDR3 nucleotides: TGTGCCAGCACTTTCGGGACTAGCACAGATACGCAGTATTTT.

A few counts support this clonotype. The chain uses TRBV6-5 and TRBJ2-1, with 7 bases matching TRBD2. The trim removed 4 bases at V and 5 bases at J, leaving 8 bases unmatched. The CDR3 covers 15 residues. Germline-derived CDR1 and CDR2 are MNHEY and SVGAGI. The CDR3 here is CASSWRGREDNEQFF. DNA of the CDR3: TGTGCCAGCAGTTGGCGCGGGAGAGAAGACAATGAGCAGTTCTTC.